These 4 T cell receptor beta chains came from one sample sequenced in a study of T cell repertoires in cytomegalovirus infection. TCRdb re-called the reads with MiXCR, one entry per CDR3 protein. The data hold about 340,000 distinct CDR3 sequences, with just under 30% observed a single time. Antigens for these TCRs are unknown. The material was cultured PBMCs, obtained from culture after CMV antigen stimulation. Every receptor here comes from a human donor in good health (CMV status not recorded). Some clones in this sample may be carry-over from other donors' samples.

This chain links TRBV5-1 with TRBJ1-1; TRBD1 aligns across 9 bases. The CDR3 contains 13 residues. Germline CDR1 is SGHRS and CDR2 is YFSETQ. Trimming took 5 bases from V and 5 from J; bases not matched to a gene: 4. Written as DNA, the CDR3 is TGCGCCAGCAGGGGACAGGGTGGGACTGAAGCTTTCTTT. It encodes CASRGQGGTEAFF.

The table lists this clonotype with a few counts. CDR3 DNA: TGTGCCAGCAGTTTTGGGGCCCCAGATACGCAGTATTTT. This codes for CASSFGAPDTQYF. The chain has TRBV12-3 or TRBV12-4 and TRBJ2-3, with D possibly being TRBD1 (5 bases). The CDR3 has 13 residues. Trimming removed 3 bases at V and 4 bases at J, with 8 bases between.

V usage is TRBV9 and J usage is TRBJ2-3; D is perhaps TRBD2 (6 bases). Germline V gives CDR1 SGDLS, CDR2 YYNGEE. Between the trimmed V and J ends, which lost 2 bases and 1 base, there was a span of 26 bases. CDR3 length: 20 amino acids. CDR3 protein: CASSVTPGTGGLRGTDTQYF. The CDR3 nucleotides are TGTGCCAGCAGCGTCACCCCCGGGACCGGGGGATTAAGAGGCACAGATACGCAGTATTTT.

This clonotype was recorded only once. The CDR3: CSATSRMGASNQPQHF. CDR3 DNA sequence: TGCAGTGCTACCTCGAGAATGGGGGCGTCGAATCAGCCCCAGCATTTT. The gene calls are TRBV20-1 and TRBJ1-5, with D perhaps TRBD1 (6 bases). The CDR3 is made up of 16 amino acids. Germline values: CDR1 DFQATT, CDR2 SNEGSKA (reference sequence). V lost 4 bases, J lost 4 bases, and 20 bases lay in between.